This TCR beta chain was captured in a study of monozygotic twins with inflammatory bowel disease. The quantity of total RNA per TCR library was around 3.5 ug. TCRdb processed the 5' RACE reads again and assigns one entry to each CDR3 protein, with no DNA. Recorded here are 120,000 to 150,000 distinct CDR3 sequences; the top ten clones represent approximately 2.5%. On this clonotype: No antigen is known for it.

Points from the study as a whole: Limited statistical power may explain no repertoire similarity difference between concordant and discordant twins. Patient-to-patient differences in immunosuppressive treatment may have added variability to the repertoires.

The CDR3 is made up of 19 amino acids. Per the germline V gene, CDR1 is SGHAT and CDR2 is FQNNGV. Material: blood. The chain combines TRBV11-2 with TRBJ2-7; TCRdb proposes TRBD2, but this gene call is untestable without DNA. This TCR was recovered from a human donor with ulcerative colitis or Crohn's disease, or a healthy co-twin of an affected twin (not recorded which). This CDR3 reads CASSLHTGLTGGPSYEQYF.